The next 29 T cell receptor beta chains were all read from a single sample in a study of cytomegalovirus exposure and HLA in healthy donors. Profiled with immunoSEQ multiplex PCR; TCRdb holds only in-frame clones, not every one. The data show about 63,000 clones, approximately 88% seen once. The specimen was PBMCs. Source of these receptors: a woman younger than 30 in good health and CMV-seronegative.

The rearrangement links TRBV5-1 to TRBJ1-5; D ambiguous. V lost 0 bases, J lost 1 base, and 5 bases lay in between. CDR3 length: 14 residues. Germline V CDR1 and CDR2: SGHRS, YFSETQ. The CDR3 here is CASSLGASNQPQHF. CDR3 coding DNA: TGCGCCAGCAGCTTGGGGGCGAGCAATCAGCCCCAGCATTTT.

The CDR3 bases are TGTGCCAGCAGCTCTATTACTCTCAGGGTTAGGTCAGATACGCAGTATTTT. It codes for CASSSITLRVRSDTQYF. V gene TRBV28 combines with J gene TRBJ2-3, with D maybe TRBD1 (5 bases). The CDR3 totals 17 residues. Trimming took 6 bases from V and 4 from J, leaving 23 bases between them. Germline V CDR1 and CDR2: MDHEN, SYDVKM.

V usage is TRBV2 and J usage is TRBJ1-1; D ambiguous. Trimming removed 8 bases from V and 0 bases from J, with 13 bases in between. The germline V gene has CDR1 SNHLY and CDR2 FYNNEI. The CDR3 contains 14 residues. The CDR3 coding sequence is TGTGCCAGCTCGTGGCAGTCAGTGAACACTGAAGCTTTCTTT. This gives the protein CASSWQSVNTEAFF.

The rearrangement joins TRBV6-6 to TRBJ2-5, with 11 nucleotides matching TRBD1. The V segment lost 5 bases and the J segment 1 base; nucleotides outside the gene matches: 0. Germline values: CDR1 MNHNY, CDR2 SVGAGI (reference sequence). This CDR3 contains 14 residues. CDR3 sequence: CASSGQGAQETQYF. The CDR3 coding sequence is TGTGCCAGCAGTGGACAGGGGGCCCAAGAGACCCAGTACTTC.

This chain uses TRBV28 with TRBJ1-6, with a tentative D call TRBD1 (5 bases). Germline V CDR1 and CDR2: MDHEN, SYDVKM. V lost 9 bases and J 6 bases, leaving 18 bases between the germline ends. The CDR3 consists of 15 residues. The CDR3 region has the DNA TGTGCCAGTTCACCTGCGGGGGGACCTAATTCACCCCTCCACTTT. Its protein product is CASSPAGGPNSPLHF. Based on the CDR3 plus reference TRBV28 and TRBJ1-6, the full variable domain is DVKVTQSSRYLVKRTGEKVFLECVQDMDHENMFWYRQDPGLGLRLIYFSYDVKMKEKGDIPEGYSVSREKKERFSLILESASTNQTSMYLCASSPAGGPNSPLHFGNGTRLTVT.

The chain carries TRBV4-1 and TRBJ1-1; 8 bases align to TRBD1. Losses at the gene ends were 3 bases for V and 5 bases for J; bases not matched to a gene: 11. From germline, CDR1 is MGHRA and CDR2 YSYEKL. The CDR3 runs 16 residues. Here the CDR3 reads CASSQQGARTETEAFF. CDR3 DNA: TGCGCCAGCAGCCAGCAGGGGGCACGTACGGAGACTGAAGCTTTCTTT.

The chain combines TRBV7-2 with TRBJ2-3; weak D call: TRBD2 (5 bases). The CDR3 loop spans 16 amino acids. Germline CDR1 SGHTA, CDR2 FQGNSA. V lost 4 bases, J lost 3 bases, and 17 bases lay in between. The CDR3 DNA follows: TGTGCCAGCAGCTGGACGACTCAATCGGGGACAGATACGCAGTATTTT. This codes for CASSWTTQSGTDTQYF.

This chain's CDR3 is CASRNIYEQYF. In DNA form, the CDR3 reads TGTGCCAGCAGGAACATCTACGAGCAGTACTTC. The V and J genes are TRBV27 and TRBJ2-7; D is ambiguous. Trimming shortened V by 6 bases and J by 3 bases, and 6 bases separated the two germline ends. The germline V gene has CDR1 MNHEY and CDR2 SMNVEV (reference sequence). The CDR3 covers 11 residues.

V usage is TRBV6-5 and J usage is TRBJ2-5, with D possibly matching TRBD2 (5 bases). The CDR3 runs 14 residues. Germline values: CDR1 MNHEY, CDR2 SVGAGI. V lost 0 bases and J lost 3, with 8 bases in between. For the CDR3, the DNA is TGTGCCAGCAGTTACTCATACGGGAAAGAGACCCAGTACTTC. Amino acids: CASSYSYGKETQYF.

The CDR3 sequence: CAWSRRVDTQYF. The DNA for the CDR3 is TGTGCCTGGAGTAGACGGGTAGATACGCAGTATTTT. The chain employs TRBV30 and TRBJ2-3; D uncertain. Looked up from germline, CDR1 is GTSNPN and CDR2 is SVGIG (reference sequence). V was pared by 2 bases and J by 5 bases, with 8 bases between. This CDR3 is built from 12 residues.

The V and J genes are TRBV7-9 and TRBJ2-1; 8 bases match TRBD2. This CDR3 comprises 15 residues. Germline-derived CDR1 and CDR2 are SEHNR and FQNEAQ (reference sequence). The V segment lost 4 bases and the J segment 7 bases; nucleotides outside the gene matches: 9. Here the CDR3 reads CASSYDSGGPNEQFF. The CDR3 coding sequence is TGTGCCAGCAGCTACGATTCGGGGGGGCCGAATGAGCAGTTCTTC.

CDR3 protein: CASSLGGTVSEAFF. The CDR3 bases are TGCGCCAGCAGCTTGGGTGGTACAGTGTCTGAAGCTTTCTTT. The chain uses TRBV5-1 and TRBJ1-1; D not certain. From germline, CDR1 is SGHRS and CDR2 YFSETQ. Trimming stripped 0 bases from V and 6 bases from J, with 12 bases between. The CDR3 sequence is 14 residues long. The variable domain in full, with the rest retrieved from reference TRBV5-1 and TRBJ1-1, is KAGVTQTPRYLIKTRGQQVTLSCSPISGHRSVSWYQQTPGQGLQFLFEYFSETQRNKGNFPGRFSGRQFSNSRSEMNVSTLELGDSALYLCASSLGGTVSEAFFGQGTRLTVV.

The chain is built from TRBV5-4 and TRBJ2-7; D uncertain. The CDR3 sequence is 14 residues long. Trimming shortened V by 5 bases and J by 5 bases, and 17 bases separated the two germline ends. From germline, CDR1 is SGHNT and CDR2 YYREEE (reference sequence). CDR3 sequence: CASSNRVPPDEQYF. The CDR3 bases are TGTGCCAGCAGTAACCGGGTCCCGCCGGACGAGCAGTACTTC.

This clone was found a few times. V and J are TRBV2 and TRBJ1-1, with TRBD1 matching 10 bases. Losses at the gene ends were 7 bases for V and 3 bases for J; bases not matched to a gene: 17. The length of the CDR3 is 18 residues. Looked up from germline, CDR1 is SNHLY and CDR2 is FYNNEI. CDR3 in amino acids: CASNTRQGAASVDTEAFF. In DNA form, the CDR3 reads TGTGCCAGCAACACGCGACAGGGGGCGGCGTCCGTGGACACTGAAGCTTTCTTT.

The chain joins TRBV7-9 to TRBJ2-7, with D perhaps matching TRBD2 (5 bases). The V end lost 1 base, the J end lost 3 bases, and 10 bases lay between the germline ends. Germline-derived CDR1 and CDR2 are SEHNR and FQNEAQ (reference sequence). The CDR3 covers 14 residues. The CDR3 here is CASSLGVRDYEQYF. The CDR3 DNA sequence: TGTGCCAGCAGCTTAGGGGTCCGGGACTACGAGCAGTACTTC.

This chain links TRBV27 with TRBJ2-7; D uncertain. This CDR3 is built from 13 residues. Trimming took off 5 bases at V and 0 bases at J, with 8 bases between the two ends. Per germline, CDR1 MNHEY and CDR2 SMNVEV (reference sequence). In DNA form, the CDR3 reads TGTGCCAGCAGTCCCTCCCCCTCCTACGAGCAGTACTTC. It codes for CASSPSPSYEQYF.

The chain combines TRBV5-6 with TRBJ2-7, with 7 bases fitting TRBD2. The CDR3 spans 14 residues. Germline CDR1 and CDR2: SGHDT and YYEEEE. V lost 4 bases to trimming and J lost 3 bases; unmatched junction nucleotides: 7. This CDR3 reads CASSSGTLFYEQYF. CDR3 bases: TGTGCCAGCAGCAGCGGGACCCTCTTCTACGAGCAGTACTTC. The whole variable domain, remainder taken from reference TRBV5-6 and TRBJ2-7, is DAGVTQSPTHLIKTRGQQVTLRCSPKSGHDTVSWYQQALGQGPQFIFQYYEEEERQRGNFPDRFSGHQFPNYSSELNVNALLLGDSALYLCASSSGTLFYEQYFGPGTRLTVT.

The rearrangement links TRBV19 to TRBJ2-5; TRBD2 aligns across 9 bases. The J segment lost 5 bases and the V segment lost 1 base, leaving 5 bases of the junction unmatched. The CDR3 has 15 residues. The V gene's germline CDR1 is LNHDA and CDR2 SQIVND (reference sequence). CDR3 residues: CASSIAAGGRETQYF. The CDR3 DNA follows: TGTGCCAGTAGTATAGCAGCGGGGGGCCGTGAGACCCAGTACTTC.

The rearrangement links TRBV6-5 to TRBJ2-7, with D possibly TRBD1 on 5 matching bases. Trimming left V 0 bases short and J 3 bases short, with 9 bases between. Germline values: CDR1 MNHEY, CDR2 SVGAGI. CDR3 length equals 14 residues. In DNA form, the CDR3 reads TGTGCCAGCAGTTACTCGACAGTTTACTACGAGCAGTACTTC. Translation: CASSYSTVYYEQYF.

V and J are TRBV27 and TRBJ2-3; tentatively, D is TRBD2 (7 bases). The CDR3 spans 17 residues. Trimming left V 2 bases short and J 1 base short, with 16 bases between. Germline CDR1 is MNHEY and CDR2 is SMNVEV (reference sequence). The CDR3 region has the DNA TGTGCCAGCAGTTTAGGGGGCCTAGCGGCCCGCACAGATACGCAGTATTTT. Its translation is CASSLGGLAARTDTQYF.

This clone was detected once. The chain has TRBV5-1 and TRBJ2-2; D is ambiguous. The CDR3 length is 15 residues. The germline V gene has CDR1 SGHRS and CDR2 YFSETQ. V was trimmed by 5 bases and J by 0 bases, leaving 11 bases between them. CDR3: CASSYAAANTGELFF. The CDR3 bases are TGCGCCAGCAGTTACGCGGCCGCGAACACCGGGGAGCTGTTTTTT. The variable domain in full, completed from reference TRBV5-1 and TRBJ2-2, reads KAGVTQTPRYLIKTRGQQVTLSCSPISGHRSVSWYQQTPGQGLQFLFEYFSETQRNKGNFPGRFSGRQFSNSRSEMNVSTLELGDSALYLCASSYAAANTGELFFGEGSRLTVL.

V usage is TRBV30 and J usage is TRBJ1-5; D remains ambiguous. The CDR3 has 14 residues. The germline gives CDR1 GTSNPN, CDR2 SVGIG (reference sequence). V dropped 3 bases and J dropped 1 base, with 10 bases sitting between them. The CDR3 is CAWRGSGSNQPQHF. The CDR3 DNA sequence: TGTGCCTGGAGAGGTTCCGGGAGCAATCAGCCCCAGCATTTT.

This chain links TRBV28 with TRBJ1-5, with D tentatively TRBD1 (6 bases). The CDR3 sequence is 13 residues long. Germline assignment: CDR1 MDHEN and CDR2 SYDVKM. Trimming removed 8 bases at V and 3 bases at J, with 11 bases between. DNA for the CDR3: TGTGCCAGCGTGGGGGCTTACAATCAGCCCCAGCATTTT. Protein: CASVGAYNQPQHF. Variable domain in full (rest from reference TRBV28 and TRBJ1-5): DVKVTQSSRYLVKRTGEKVFLECVQDMDHENMFWYRQDPGLGLRLIYFSYDVKMKEKGDIPEGYSVSREKKERFSLILESASTNQTSMYLCASVGAYNQPQHFGDGTRLSIL.

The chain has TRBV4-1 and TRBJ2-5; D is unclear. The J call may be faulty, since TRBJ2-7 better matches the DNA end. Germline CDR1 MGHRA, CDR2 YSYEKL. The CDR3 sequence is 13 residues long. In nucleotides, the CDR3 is TGCGCCAGCAGCAGGAGTGAGGTTTACGAGCAGTACTTC. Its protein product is CASSRSEVYEQYF.

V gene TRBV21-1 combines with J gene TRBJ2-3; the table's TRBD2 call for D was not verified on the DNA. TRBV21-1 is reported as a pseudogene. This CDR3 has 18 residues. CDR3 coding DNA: TGTGCCAGCAGCAAACCTAGGACTAGCTTGTGTTGTCCGGATACGCAGTATTTT. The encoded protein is CASSKPRTSLCCPDTQYF.

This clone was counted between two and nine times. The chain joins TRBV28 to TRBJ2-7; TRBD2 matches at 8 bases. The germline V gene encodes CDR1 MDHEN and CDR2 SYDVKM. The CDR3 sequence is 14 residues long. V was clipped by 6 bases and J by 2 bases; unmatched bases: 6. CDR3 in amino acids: CASSITSGTYEQYF. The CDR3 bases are TGTGCCAGCAGCATCACTAGCGGCACCTACGAGCAGTACTTC.

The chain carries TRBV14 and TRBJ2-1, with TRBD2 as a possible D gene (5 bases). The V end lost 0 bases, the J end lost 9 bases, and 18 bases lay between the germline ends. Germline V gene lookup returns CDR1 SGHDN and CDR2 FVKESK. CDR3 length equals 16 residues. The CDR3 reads CASSQEARTAQIEQFF. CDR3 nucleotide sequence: TGTGCCAGCAGCCAAGAAGCCCGGACTGCTCAGATTGAGCAGTTCTTC.

CDR3 in amino acids: CAWSVQATNEKLFF. The CDR3 region has the DNA TGTGCCTGGAGTGTACAGGCAACTAATGAAAAACTGTTTTTT. The V call is TRBV30, the J call TRBJ1-4; a possible D gene is TRBD1 (5 bases). V was shortened by 0 bases and J by 0 bases, with 5 bases between the two germline ends. CDR1 and CDR2 (germline): GTSNPN, SVGIG (reference sequence). The CDR3 spans 14 residues. The whole variable domain, filled in from reference TRBV30 and TRBJ1-4, reads SQTIHQWPATLVQPVGSPLSLECTVEGTSNPNLYWYRQAAGRGLQLLFYSVGIGQISSEVPQNLSASRPQDRQFILSSKKLLLSDSGFYLCAWSVQATNEKLFFGSGTQLSVL.

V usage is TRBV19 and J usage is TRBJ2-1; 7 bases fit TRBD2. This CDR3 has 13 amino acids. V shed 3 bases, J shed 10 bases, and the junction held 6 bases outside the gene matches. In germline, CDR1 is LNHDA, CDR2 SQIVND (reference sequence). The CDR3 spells CASSIGASGEQFF. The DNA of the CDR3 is TGTGCCAGTAGTATCGGGGCTAGCGGAGAGCAGTTCTTC.